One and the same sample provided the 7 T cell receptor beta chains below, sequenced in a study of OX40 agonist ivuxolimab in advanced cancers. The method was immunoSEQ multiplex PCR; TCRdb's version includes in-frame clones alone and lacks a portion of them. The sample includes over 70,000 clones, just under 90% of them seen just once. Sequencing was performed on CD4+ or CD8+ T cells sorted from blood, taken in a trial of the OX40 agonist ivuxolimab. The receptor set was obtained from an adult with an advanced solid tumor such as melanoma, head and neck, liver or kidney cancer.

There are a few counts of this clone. The CDR3 nucleotides are TGTGCCAGTAGTACCGACAGGGTTTTAGGCTACACCTTC. It codes for CASSTDRVLGYTF. The chain couples TRBV19 to TRBJ1-2, with TRBD1 identical over 7 bases. CDR3 length: 13 residues. Germline trimming cut 4 bases from V and 8 bases from J; bases unmatched to any gene: 7. The germline gives CDR1 LNHDA, CDR2 SQIVND (reference sequence).

CDR3 loop: CASSAGTGGRETQYF. DNA for the CDR3: TGTGCCAGCAGTGCTGGGACAGGGGGCCGGGAGACCCAGTACTTC. The V and J genes are TRBV6-1 and TRBJ2-5; 12 bases fit TRBD1. The CDR3 has 15 amino acids. The ends lost 4 bases at V and 5 bases at J; junction bases unmatched: 5. From germline, CDR1 is MNHNS and CDR2 SASEGT.

CDR3 amino acids: CASRAGPGVDTQYF. CDR3 DNA sequence: TGTGCCAGTAGGGCAGGGCCGGGCGTTGATACGCAGTATTTT. The chain joins TRBV19 to TRBJ2-3; a weak D match, TRBD1 (5 bases). Germline V gene lookup returns CDR1 LNHDA and CDR2 SQIVND (reference sequence). Trimming stripped 6 bases from V and 6 bases from J, with 16 bases between. The CDR3 is 14 amino acids.

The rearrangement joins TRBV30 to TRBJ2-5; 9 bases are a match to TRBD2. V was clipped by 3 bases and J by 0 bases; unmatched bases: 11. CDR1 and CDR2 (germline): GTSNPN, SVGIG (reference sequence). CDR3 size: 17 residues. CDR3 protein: CAWSGWGERGDQETQYF. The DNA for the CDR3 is TGTGCCTGGAGCGGATGGGGCGAGCGGGGGGACCAAGAGACCCAGTACTTC.

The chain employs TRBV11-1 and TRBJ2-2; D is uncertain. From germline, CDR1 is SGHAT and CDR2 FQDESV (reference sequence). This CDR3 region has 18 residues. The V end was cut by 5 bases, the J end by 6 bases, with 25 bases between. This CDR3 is CASSLTLDRPQRAGELFF. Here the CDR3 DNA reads TGTGCCAGCAGCCTAACTCTGGATAGGCCACAAAGGGCCGGGGAGCTGTTTTTT.

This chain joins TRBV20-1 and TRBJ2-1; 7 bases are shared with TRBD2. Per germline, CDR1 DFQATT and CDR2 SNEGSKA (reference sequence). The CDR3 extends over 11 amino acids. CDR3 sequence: CSEAGYNEQFF. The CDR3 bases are TGCAGCGAAGCGGGATACAATGAGCAGTTCTTC.

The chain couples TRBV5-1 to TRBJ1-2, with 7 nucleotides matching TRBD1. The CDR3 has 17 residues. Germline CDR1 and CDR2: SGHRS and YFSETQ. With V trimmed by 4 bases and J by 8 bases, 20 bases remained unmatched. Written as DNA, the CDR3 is TGCGCCAGCAGCAGTGGGGAGGGGGCGTCCGGTACTAGAGGCTACACCTTC. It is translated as CASSSGEGASGTRGYTF.